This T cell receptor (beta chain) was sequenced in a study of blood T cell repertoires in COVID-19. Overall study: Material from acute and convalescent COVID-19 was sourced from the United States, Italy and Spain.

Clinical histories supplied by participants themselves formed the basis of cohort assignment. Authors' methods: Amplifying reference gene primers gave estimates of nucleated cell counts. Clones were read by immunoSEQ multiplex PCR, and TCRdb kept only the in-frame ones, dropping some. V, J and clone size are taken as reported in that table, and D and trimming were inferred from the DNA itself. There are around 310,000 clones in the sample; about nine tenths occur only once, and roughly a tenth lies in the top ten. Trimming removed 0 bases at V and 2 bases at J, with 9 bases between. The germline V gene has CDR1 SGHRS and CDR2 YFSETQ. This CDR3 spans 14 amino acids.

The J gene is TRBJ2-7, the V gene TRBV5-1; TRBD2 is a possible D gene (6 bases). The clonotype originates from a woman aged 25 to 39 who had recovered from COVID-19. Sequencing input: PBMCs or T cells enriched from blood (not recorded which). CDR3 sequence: CASSLDGGTYEQYF. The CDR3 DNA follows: TGCGCCAGCAGCTTGGATGGAGGGACCTACGAGCAGTACTTC.